The 3 T cell receptor beta chains given below trace back to one sample, sequenced in a study of control samples from healthy donors and cancer patients. Repertoires were generated with immunoSEQ multiplex PCR, while TCRdb's copy carries only in-frame clones and drops some. The sample holds about 57,000 clones, approximately 90% seen once. Sample: PBMCs. The receptors were gathered from a man aged 25-40 years with colorectal cancer.

This chain connects TRBV6-6 to TRBJ2-6; 12 bases line up with TRBD2. The CDR3 runs 18 residues. Germline trimming cut 5 bases from V and 0 bases from J; bases unmatched to any gene: 5. Germline assignment: CDR1 MNHNY and CDR2 SVGAGI (reference sequence). The chain's CDR3 is CASSPGLAGFSGANVLTF. The CDR3, as DNA: TGTGCCAGCAGTCCCGGACTAGCGGGGTTCTCTGGGGCCAACGTCCTGACTTTC.

The rearrangement links TRBV13 to TRBJ1-2, with TRBD1 identical over 8 bases. The CDR3 has 15 residues. Germline CDR1 reads PRHDT; CDR2 reads FYEKMQ (reference sequence). The V and J ends lost 5 bases and 3 bases, in that order; junction bases with no gene match: 8. The CDR3 is CASSQRTGLDYGYTF. Here the CDR3 DNA reads TGTGCCAGCAGCCAAAGGACAGGGCTCGACTATGGCTACACCTTC.

This rearrangement joins TRBV30 to TRBJ2-7; no clear D. Trimming shortened V by 7 bases and J by 2 bases, and 9 bases separated the two germline ends. There are 11 residues in the CDR3. Germline V gives CDR1 GTSNPN, CDR2 SVGIG (reference sequence). The CDR3 is CASDGPYEQYF. DNA for the CDR3: TGTGCCTCGGACGGTCCCTACGAGCAGTACTTC.